This T cell receptor beta chain came from a study of identical twins. TCRdb re-called the 5' RACE reads through MiXCR, storing one row per CDR3 protein. Here the sample spans more than 1.5 million distinct CDR3 sequences, less than 40% being singletons. Findings and caveats of the study: Models, which agreed with sharing between unrelated individuals, nonetheless underestimated the out-of-frame TCR alpha sharing seen in monozygotic twins. A partial confounding effect on zero-insertion analyses could come from invariant MAIT and iNKT cells.

The CDR3 is 14 amino acids. From germline, CDR1 is DFQATT and CDR2 SNEGSKA (reference sequence). A single count supports this clonotype. The target antigen is unknown. Relative to the germline gene, one junction end is altered; a read error may explain this. The V gene is TRBV20-1, the J gene TRBJ2-1; 8 nucleotides match TRBD1. Sequenced: cord blood. The TCR comes from a newborn girl in good health. DNA of the CDR3: TGCAGTGCTAACCGGGACAGGCTCTACAATGGGCAGTTCTTC. It translates to CSANRDRLYNGQFF.